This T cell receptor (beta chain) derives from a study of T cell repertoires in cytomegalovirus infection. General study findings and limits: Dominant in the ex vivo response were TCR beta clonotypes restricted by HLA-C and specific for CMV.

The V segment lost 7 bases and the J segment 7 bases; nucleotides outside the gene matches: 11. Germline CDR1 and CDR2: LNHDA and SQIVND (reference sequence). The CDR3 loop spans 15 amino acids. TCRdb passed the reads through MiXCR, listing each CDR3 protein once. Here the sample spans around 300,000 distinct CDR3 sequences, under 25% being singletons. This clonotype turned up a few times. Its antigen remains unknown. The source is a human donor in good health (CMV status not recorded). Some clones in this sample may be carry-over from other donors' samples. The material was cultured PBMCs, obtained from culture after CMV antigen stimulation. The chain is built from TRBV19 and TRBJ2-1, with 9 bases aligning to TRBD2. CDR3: CASTLGDLAGNEQFF. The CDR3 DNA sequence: TGTGCCAGTACCCTCGGAGATCTAGCGGGAAATGAGCAGTTCTTC. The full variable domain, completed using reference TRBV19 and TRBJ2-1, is DGGITQSPKYLFRKEGQNVTLSCEQNLNHDAMYWYRQDPGQGLRLIYYSQIVNDFQKGDIAEGYSVSREKKESFPLTVTSAQKNPTAFYLCASTLGDLAGNEQFFGPGTRLTVL.